This entry concerns a single T cell receptor beta chain. In germline, CDR1 is LNHDA, CDR2 SQIVND (reference sequence). The CDR3 covers 16 residues. The germline V and J ends were trimmed by 1 base and 0 bases, with 10 bases remaining between them. This specimen belongs to a study of circulating tumor DNA in untreated peripheral T-cell lymphoma. Repertoires were generated with immunoSEQ multiplex PCR, while TCRdb's copy carries only in-frame clones and drops some. The table lists approximately 6,800 clones, 60% to 80% of them singletons. This receptor was obtained from a human donor with peripheral T-cell lymphoma. Sequenced input: tumor tissue. The V call is TRBV19, the J call TRBJ1-3; no firm D call. This CDR3 is CASSIGATHSGNTIYF. The CDR3 DNA reads TGTGCCAGTAGTATAGGGGCTACGCACTCTGGAAACACCATATATTTT.